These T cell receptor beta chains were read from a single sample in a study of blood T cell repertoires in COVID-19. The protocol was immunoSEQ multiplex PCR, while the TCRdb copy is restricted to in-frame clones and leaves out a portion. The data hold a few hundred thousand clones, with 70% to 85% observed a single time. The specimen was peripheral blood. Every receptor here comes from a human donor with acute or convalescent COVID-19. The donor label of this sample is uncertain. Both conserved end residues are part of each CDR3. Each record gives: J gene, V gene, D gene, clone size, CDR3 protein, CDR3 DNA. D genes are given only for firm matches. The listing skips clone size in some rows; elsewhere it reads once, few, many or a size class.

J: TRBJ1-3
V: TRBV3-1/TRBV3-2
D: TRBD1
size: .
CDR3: CASSPNRGGNTIYF
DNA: TGTGCCAGCAGCCCGAACAGGGGTGGAAACACCATATATTTT

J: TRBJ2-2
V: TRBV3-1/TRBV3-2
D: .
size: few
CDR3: CASSQGHANTGELFF
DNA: TGTGCCAGCAGCCAGGGACACGCGAACACCGGGGAGCTGTTTTTT

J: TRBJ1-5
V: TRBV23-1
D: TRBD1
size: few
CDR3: CASRPKTGKGQPQHF
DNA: TGCGCCAGCAGACCAAAGACAGGGAAGGGTCAGCCCCAGCATTTT

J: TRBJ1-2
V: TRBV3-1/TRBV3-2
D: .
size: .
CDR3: CASSRGPYGYTF
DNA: TGTGCCAGCAGCAGGGGCCCCTATGGCTACACCTTC

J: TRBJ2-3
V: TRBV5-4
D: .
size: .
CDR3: CASSGDSYTQYF
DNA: TGTGCCAGCAGCGGAGACTCGTATACGCAGTATTTT

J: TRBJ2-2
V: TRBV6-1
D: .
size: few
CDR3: CASSDRELFF
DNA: TGTGCCAGCAGTGACAGGGAGCTGTTTTTT

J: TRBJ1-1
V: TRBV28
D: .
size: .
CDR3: CASSLQGGDTEAFF
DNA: TGTGCCAGCAGTCTTCAGGGTGGGGACACTGAAGCTTTCTTT

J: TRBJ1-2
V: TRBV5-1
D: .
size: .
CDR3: CASSPPPPGYTF
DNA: TGCGCCAGCAGCCCCCCTCCTCCGGGCTACACCTTC

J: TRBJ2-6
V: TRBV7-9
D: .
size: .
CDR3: CASSTRVFSGANVLTF
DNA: TGTGCCAGCAGCACCAGGGTTTTCTCTGGGGCCAACGTCCTGACTTTC

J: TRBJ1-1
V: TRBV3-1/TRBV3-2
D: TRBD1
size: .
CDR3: CASSNRPGRGRFEAFF
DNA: TGTGCCAGCAGCAACCGTCCGGGCAGGGGGCGATTTGAAGCTTTCTTT

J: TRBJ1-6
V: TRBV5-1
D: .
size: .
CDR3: CASSFRSSYNSPLHF
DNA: TGCGCCAGCAGCTTTAGGAGCTCCTATAATTCACCCCTCCACTTT

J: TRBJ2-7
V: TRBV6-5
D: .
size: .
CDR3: CASSYESSYEQYF
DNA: TGTGCCAGCAGTTACGAGTCTAGCTACGAGCAGTACTTC

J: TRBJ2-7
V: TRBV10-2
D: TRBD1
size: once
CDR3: CASSESRQGVYEQYF
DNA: TGCGCCAGCAGTGAGTCTCGGCAGGGGGTCTACGAGCAGTACTTC

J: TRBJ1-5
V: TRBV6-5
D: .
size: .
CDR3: CASREGGAINQPQHF
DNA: TGTGCCAGCAGGGAGGGTGGGGCTATCAATCAGCCCCAGCATTTT

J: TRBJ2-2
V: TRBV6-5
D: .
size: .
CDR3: CASSSLSGSNTGELFF
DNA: TGTGCCAGCAGTTCCCTTTCAGGGTCTAACACCGGGGAGCTGTTTTTT

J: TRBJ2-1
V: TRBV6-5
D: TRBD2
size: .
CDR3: CASSYSMFGGNEQFF
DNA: TGTGCCAGCAGTTACTCGATGTTCGGGGGGAATGAGCAGTTCTTC

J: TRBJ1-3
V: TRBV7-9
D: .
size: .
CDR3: CASSLGLYESSGNTIYF
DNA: TGTGCCAGCAGCCTTGGACTGTATGAGAGCTCTGGAAACACCATATATTTT

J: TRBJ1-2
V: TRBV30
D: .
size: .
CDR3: CAWSVRRTAYGYTF
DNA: TGTGCCTGGAGTGTACGTAGGACTGCGTATGGCTACACCTTC

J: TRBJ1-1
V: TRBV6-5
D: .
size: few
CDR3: CASRRQTGGTEAFF
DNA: TGTGCCAGCAGAAGGCAGACAGGCGGCACTGAAGCTTTCTTT

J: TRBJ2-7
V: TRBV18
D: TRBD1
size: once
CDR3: CASSPGTGVPPEQYF
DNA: TGTGCCAGCTCACCCGGGACAGGGGTCCCCCCCGAGCAGTACTTC

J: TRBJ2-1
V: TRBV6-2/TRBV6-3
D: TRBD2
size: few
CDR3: CASSYTSGTYNEQFF
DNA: TGTGCCAGCAGTTATACTAGCGGTACATACAATGAGCAGTTCTTC

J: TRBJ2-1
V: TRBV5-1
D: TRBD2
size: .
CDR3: CASGVAGGGNEQFF
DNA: TGCGCCAGCGGGGTGGCGGGGGGAGGCAATGAGCAGTTCTTC

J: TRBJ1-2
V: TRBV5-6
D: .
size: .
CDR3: CASRQGSGPNYGYTF
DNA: TGTGCCAGCAGACAGGGTTCGGGCCCTAACTATGGCTACACCTTC

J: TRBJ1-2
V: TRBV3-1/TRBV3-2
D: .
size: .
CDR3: CASSQQRIYGYTF
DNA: TGTGCCAGCAGCCAACAGAGGATCTATGGCTACACCTTC

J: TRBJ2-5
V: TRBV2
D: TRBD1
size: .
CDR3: CASSADRGRQETQYF
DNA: TGTGCCAGCAGTGCCGACAGGGGGCGCCAAGAGACCCAGTACTTC

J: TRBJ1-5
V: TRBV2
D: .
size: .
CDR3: CASSRTASNQPQHF
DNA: TGTGCCAGCAGCCGGACAGCGAGCAATCAGCCCCAGCATTTT

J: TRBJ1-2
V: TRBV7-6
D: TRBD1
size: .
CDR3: CASSRTGGAGGYTF
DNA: TGTGCCAGCAGCCGTACAGGGGGCGCGGGTGGCTACACCTTC

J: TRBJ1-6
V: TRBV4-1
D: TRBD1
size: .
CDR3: CASSQPGQGVKNSPLHF
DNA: TGCGCCAGCAGCCAGCCCGGACAGGGGGTGAAAAATTCACCCCTCCACTTT

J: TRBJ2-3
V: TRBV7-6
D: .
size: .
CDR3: CASSLTTRTDTQYF
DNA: TGTGCCAGCAGCCTGACGACTCGAACAGATACGCAGTATTTT

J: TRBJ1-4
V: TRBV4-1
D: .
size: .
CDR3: CASSSQGREGEKLFF
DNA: TGCGCCAGCAGCTCTCAGGGAAGGGAGGGTGAAAAACTGTTTTTT

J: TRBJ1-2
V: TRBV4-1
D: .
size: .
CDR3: CASSQDEYSLYGYTF
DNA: TGCGCCAGCAGCCAAGATGAATACAGCCTCTATGGCTACACCTTC

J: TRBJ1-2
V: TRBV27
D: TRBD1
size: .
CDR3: CASKGPRDRGSYGYTF
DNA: TGTGCCAGCAAGGGACCCCGGGACAGGGGTTCCTATGGCTACACCTTC

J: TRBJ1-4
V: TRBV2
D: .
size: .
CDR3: CASRPQGLTNEKLFF
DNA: TGTGCCAGCAGACCTCAGGGGTTGACTAATGAAAAACTGTTTTTT

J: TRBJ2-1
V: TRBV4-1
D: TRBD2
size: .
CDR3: CASSQVGASGNTEQFF
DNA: TGCGCCAGCAGCCAGGTCGGGGCTAGCGGGAACACTGAGCAGTTCTTC

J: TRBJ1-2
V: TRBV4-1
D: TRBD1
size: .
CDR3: CASSQDPGQGLSYYGYTF
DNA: TGCGCCAGCAGCCAAGACCCGGGACAGGGGTTATCCTACTATGGCTACACCTTC

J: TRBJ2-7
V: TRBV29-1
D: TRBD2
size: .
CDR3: CSAGKAGSEQYF
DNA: TGCAGCGCTGGGAAAGCGGGAAGCGAGCAGTACTTC

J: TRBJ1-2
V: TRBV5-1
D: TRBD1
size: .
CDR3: CASSLRGDSYGYTF
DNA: TGCGCCAGCAGCTTGAGAGGGGACAGCTATGGCTACACCTTC

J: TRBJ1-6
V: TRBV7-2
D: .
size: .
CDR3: CASSAQGSNSPLHF
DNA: TGTGCCAGCAGCGCCCAGGGTTCCAATTCACCCCTCCACTTT

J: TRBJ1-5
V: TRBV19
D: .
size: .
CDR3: CASSRDSGQPQHF
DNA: TGTGCCAGTAGCCGCGACAGTGGTCAGCCCCAGCATTTT

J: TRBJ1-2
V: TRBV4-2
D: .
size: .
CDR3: CASSQRVAGEGYTF
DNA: TGTGCCAGCAGCCAACGTGTCGCCGGGGAGGGCTACACCTTC

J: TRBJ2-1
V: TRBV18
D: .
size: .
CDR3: CASSPPAVATYNEQFF
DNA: TGTGCCAGCTCACCACCTGCCGTAGCGACCTACAATGAGCAGTTCTTC

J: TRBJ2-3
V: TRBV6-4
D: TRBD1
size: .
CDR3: CASKLQGTYTDTQYF
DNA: TGTGCCAGCAAGTTACAGGGGACCTACACAGATACGCAGTATTTT

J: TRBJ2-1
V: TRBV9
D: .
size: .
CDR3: CASSPDYNEQFF
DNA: TGTGCCAGCAGCCCAGACTACAATGAGCAGTTCTTC

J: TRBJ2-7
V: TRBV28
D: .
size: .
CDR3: CASSFSLYEQYF
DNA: TGTGCCAGCAGTTTTTCTCTCTACGAGCAGTACTTC

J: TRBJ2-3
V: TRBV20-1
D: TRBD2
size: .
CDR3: CSASGVAGVRSTDTQYF
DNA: TGCAGTGCTAGTGGGGTAGCGGGAGTTCGGAGCACAGATACGCAGTATTTT

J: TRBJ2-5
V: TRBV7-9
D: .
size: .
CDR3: CASSFRETQYF
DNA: TGTGCCAGCAGCTTTCGGGAGACCCAGTACTTC